What follows are 14 T cell receptor beta chains derived from one specimen sequenced in a study of identical twins (dated by TCRdb to 2016 to 2017). The library was generated by 5' RACE. Sequencing instrument: Illumina HiSeq 2000. The public sequencing data were trimmed at Q25 with fastp and processed into clonotypes with MiXCR by TCRdb, which kept only in-frame beta chains. Here each entry gathers all rows of one CDR3 protein and keeps the most common genes and DNA. In all, the sample holds about 1.7 million distinct CDR3 sequences, and 25% to 35% of those were seen once. The ten largest account for about 0.3% of the sample. Sequences were obtained from cord blood. The receptor source for this set is a newborn girl in good health.

This clonotype was counted only a few times. V usage is TRBV6-1 and J usage is TRBJ1-5; perhaps TRBD1 as D (6 bases). The CDR3 has 15 amino acids. CDR1 and CDR2 (germline): MNHNS, SASEGT. V was clipped by 5 bases and J by 0 bases, with 11 bases between them. CDR3 coding DNA: TGTGCCAGCAGTAGGGACAATTATAGCAATCAGCCCCAGCATTTT. This encodes CASSRDNYSNQPQHF.

This clonotype has ten or more counts. As DNA, the CDR3 is TGCAGTGCTAACAGGGGTGAACTAGCCAAAAACATTCAGTACTTC. It is translated as CSANRGELAKNIQYF. The chain links TRBV20-1 to TRBJ2-4, with 7 positions matching TRBD1. CDR3 length: 15 residues. V dropped 4 bases and J dropped 0; count of bases not matched to a gene: 6. Germline V CDR1 and CDR2: DFQATT, SNEGSKA (reference sequence).

The chain carries TRBV3-1 and TRBJ2-1, with 7 bases lining up with TRBD2. The CDR3 contains 12 residues. The V gene end was trimmed by 2 bases and the J gene end by 13 bases; junction bases not matched to a gene: 5. The V gene's germline CDR1 is LGHDT and CDR2 YNNKEL (reference sequence). The CDR3 spells CASSQLGGTQFF. CDR3 DNA sequence: TGTGCCAGCAGCCAATTGGGGGGGACCCAGTTCTTC.

This chain uses TRBV12-3 or TRBV12-4 with TRBJ1-1; D is unresolved. The CDR3 loop spans 11 amino acids. Trimming took off 2 bases at V and 7 bases at J, with 5 bases between the two ends. The CDR3 DNA reads TGTGCCAGCAGTTTAAGGTTTGAAGCTTTCTTT. It codes for CASSLRFEAFF.

The chain carries TRBV4-2 and TRBJ2-4; 11 bases line up with TRBD1. Germline CDR1 LGHNA, CDR2 YNFKEQ. Unmatched junction bases numbered 2, after V lost 1 base and J lost 9 bases. The CDR3 length is 14 residues. In DNA, the CDR3 is TGTGCCAGCAGCCAAGGGACAGGGGGCGCCATTCAGTACTTC. It translates to CASSQGTGGAIQYF.

This chain uses TRBV5-1 with TRBJ1-1; D is perhaps TRBD1 (5 bases). The V gene's germline CDR1 is SGHRS and CDR2 YFSETQ. Deletions cut 2 bases from V and 3 bases from J, with 17 bases between. The CDR3 is 16 residues long. The CDR3 DNA reads TGCGCCAGCAGCTTCGGTTTACGGGGCGGGGACACTGAAGCTTTCTTT. It yields the protein CASSFGLRGGDTEAFF.

There are a few counts of this clonotype. V is TRBV20-1 and J is TRBJ2-1; 8 bases are shared with TRBD2. The CDR3 has 14 residues. Germline V gene lookup returns CDR1 DFQATT and CDR2 SNEGSKA (reference sequence). V lost 7 bases, J lost 3 bases, and 8 bases stayed unmatched. The CDR3, as DNA: TGCAGTGGACCTGGGACTAGAGACTACAATGAGCAGTTCTTC. Its protein is CSGPGTRDYNEQFF.

This clonotype was detected only once. This rearrangement joins TRBV5-4 to TRBJ2-5, with TRBD2 identical over 11 bases. This CDR3 has 16 residues. CDR1 and CDR2 from the germline V gene are SGHNT and YYREEE (reference sequence). V trimming: 4 bases; J trimming: 11 bases; junction bases outside the gene matches: 16. The CDR3 sequence: CASSPTSGNVRNEQYF. CDR3 DNA sequence: TGTGCCAGCAGCCCGACTAGCGGGAATGTAAGGAATGAGCAGTACTTC.

The J gene is TRBJ1-2, the V gene TRBV11-2, with D possibly being TRBD1 (6 bases). Trimming took 2 bases from V and 7 from J, leaving 11 bases between them. The germline gives CDR1 SGHAT, CDR2 FQNNGV. This CDR3 comprises 13 residues. CDR3 nucleotides: TGTGCCAGCAGCTTATTCCAGGGGCTTGGCTACACCTTC. Amino acid sequence: CASSLFQGLGYTF.

This clonotype was seen a single time. The gene calls are TRBV20-1 and TRBJ2-3, with 7 bases that match TRBD1. Germline CDR1 DFQATT, CDR2 SNEGSKA (reference sequence). The CDR3 sequence is 15 residues long. Losses at the gene ends were 7 bases for V and 2 bases for J; bases not matched to a gene: 12. Written as DNA, the CDR3 is TGCAGTGGGAGAGGGGGCCAAACCTACACAGATACGCAGTATTTT. Protein: CSGRGGQTYTDTQYF.

Of note for this clonotype: A much larger clone lies one base from this, so it may be a read error. This chain joins TRBV5-1 and TRBJ2-1; possible D gene TRBD2, 6 bases. V was trimmed by 0 bases and J by 13 bases, leaving 14 bases between them. The CDR3 sequence is 13 residues long. Per germline, CDR1 SGHRS and CDR2 YFSETQ. CDR3 sequence: CASSLAEGETQFF. In DNA form, the CDR3 reads TGCGCCAGCAGCTTGGCGGAGGGAGAGACCCAGTTCTTC.

The chain links TRBV15 to TRBJ2-3; D remains unclear. CDR3 length: 15 residues. Trimming took off 0 bases at V and 1 base at J, with 8 bases between the two ends. Per the germline V gene, CDR1 is LNHNV and CDR2 is YYDKDF (reference sequence). CDR3 sequence (DNA): TGTGCCACCAGCAGAGAGGGCAGCGGCACAGATACGCAGTATTTT. It yields the protein CATSREGSGTDTQYF.

This clonotype was detected many times. J is TRBJ2-3 and V is TRBV3-1, with 14 bases matching TRBD2. The CDR3 extends over 16 amino acids. The germline V gene encodes CDR1 LGHDT and CDR2 YNNKEL (reference sequence). The junction had 7 bases not matched to a gene; V was cut back by 3 bases and J by 8 bases. DNA for the CDR3: TGTGCCAGCAGCCACCCCGGGACTAGCGGGAGAAGTACGCAGTATTTT. Amino acid sequence: CASSHPGTSGRSTQYF.

This clonotype was counted between two and nine times. The chain uses TRBV3-1 and TRBJ2-5; maybe TRBD2 (5 bases). The germline gives CDR1 LGHDT, CDR2 YNNKEL (reference sequence). V was pared by 2 bases and J by 11 bases, with 24 bases between. CDR3 length: 16 residues. The CDR3 protein is CASSQFDQHPWGEQYF. The CDR3 DNA sequence: TGTGCCAGCAGCCAATTCGACCAGCACCCCTGGGGAGAGCAGTACTTC.